This T cell receptor (beta chain) was observed in a study of blood T cell repertoires in COVID-19. TCRdb keeps only in-frame clones here, not all; method: immunoSEQ multiplex PCR. The sample contains approximately 210,000 clones, less than 90% of which appear only once. Germline lookup yields CDR1 MNHNY and CDR2 SVGAGI (reference sequence). CDR3 size: 13 residues. V lost 6 bases and J 3 bases, leaving 12 bases between the germline ends. This chain uses TRBV6-6 with TRBJ2-7, with D perhaps matching TRBD1 (7 bases). Input material: peripheral blood. The receptor was derived from a woman aged 70-85 years with active or convalescent COVID-19. DNA of the CDR3: TGTGCCAGCAGCGCAGGGGGGCTCTACGAGCAGTACTTC. Translated: CASSAGGLYEQYF.